This is a list of T cell receptor beta chains from one sample in a study of cytomegalovirus exposure and HLA in healthy donors. Profiled with immunoSEQ multiplex PCR; TCRdb holds only in-frame clones, not every one. The sample has approximately 100,000 clones; roughly 80% are singletons. Material: PBMCs. The receptors stem from a woman between 40 and 55 years old in good health and CMV-seronegative. Both conserved end residues are part of each CDR3. A D gene is named only where the DNA matches it firmly. Expanded clones get a size class; other rows say once, few or many, or leave the size out.

CDR3nt: TGTGCCAGCAGCCCCGTACAGGGAAGGACAGATACGCAGTATTTT
CDR3aa: CASSPVQGRTDTQYF
d_gene: .
abundance: .
j_gene: TRBJ2-3
v_gene: TRBV7-2

CDR3nt: TGTGCCAGCAGCCAGCTACAGGGCCAGCAGCATGGGTCCTATGGCTACACCTTC
CDR3aa: CASSQLQGQQHGSYGYTF
d_gene: .
abundance: .
j_gene: TRBJ1-2
v_gene: TRBV14

CDR3nt: TGTGCCAGCAGCTTATCCCCCCTAACCAATTCACCCCTCCACTTT
CDR3aa: CASSLSPLTNSPLHF
d_gene: .
abundance: few
j_gene: TRBJ1-6
v_gene: TRBV7-3

CDR3nt: TGTGCCAGCTCGCCGGGACAGGGGGACGAGCAGTACTTC
CDR3aa: CASSPGQGDEQYF
d_gene: TRBD1
abundance: .
j_gene: TRBJ2-7
v_gene: TRBV18

CDR3nt: TGTGCCAGCAGTTTACCGGGACAGGGATATTCACCCCTCCACTTT
CDR3aa: CASSLPGQGYSPLHF
d_gene: TRBD1
abundance: .
j_gene: TRBJ1-6
v_gene: TRBV28

CDR3nt: TGTGCCAGCAGAAGCGGCCAAAGCTCCTACGAGCAGTACTTC
CDR3aa: CASRSGQSSYEQYF
d_gene: .
abundance: .
j_gene: TRBJ2-7
v_gene: TRBV2

CDR3nt: TGTGCCAGCAGTTTAAAGACCAGGGGGGATTACAATGAGCAGTTCTTC
CDR3aa: CASSLKTRGDYNEQFF
d_gene: .
abundance: .
j_gene: TRBJ2-1
v_gene: TRBV27

CDR3nt: TGCAGCGTTCGGGGGGACTACGAGCAGTACTTC
CDR3aa: CSVRGDYEQYF
d_gene: TRBD2
abundance: .
j_gene: TRBJ2-7
v_gene: TRBV29-1

CDR3nt: TGCGCCAGCAGCTCTGACAGGGGCGAGCAGTACTTC
CDR3aa: CASSSDRGEQYF
d_gene: TRBD1
abundance: once
j_gene: TRBJ2-7
v_gene: TRBV5-1

CDR3nt: TGTGCCGGCAGCTTGGGGTACATTCAAGACACCGGGGAGCTGTTTTTT
CDR3aa: CAGSLGYIQDTGELFF
d_gene: .
abundance: .
j_gene: TRBJ2-2
v_gene: TRBV5-6

CDR3nt: TGTGCCAGCAGCCGGCCGGGCGCGGGAAGCACAGATACGCAGTATTTT
CDR3aa: CASSRPGAGSTDTQYF
d_gene: .
abundance: once
j_gene: TRBJ2-3
v_gene: TRBV5-4

CDR3nt: TGTGCCACCCGTCCCGCCCACCCCGTGGCCGAGCAGTACTTC
CDR3aa: CATRPAHPVAEQYF
d_gene: .
abundance: .
j_gene: TRBJ2-7
v_gene: TRBV28

CDR3nt: TGTGCCAGCAGCTTTTGGCAGGGCAGGATCACTGAAGCTTTCTTT
CDR3aa: CASSFWQGRITEAFF
d_gene: .
abundance: few
j_gene: TRBJ1-1
v_gene: TRBV5-8

CDR3nt: TGTGCCAGCAGCCTCCCGGGGGAGGGGAGTCCGGTCTATGAGCAGTTCTTC
CDR3aa: CASSLPGEGSPVYEQFF
d_gene: .
abundance: .
j_gene: TRBJ2-1
v_gene: TRBV21-1

CDR3nt: TGTGCCAGCAGCTGGGGACAGGGAAGAGAGACCCAGTACTTC
CDR3aa: CASSWGQGRETQYF
d_gene: TRBD1
abundance: .
j_gene: TRBJ2-5
v_gene: TRBV7-2

CDR3nt: TGTGCCATCAGTGAGTCAGCCAGGGTGGAAGAGACCCAGTACTTC
CDR3aa: CAISESARVEETQYF
d_gene: .
abundance: .
j_gene: TRBJ2-5
v_gene: TRBV10-3

CDR3nt: TGCGCCAGCAGCGCTCGACAGGTGAACACTGAAGCTTTCTTT
CDR3aa: CASSARQVNTEAFF
d_gene: .
abundance: .
j_gene: TRBJ1-1
v_gene: TRBV5-1

CDR3nt: TGTGCCAGTAGTAGAGGGACAGGGAAGAATCAGCCCCAGCATTTT
CDR3aa: CASSRGTGKNQPQHF
d_gene: TRBD1
abundance: few
j_gene: TRBJ1-5
v_gene: TRBV19

CDR3nt: TGTGCCAGCAGTGAAGGCAGGTCCCTTTCCTATGGCTACACCTTC
CDR3aa: CASSEGRSLSYGYTF
d_gene: .
abundance: .
j_gene: TRBJ1-2
v_gene: TRBV6-1

CDR3nt: TGTGCCAGCAGTAAAACAGGGGGTACCACTGAAGCTTTCTTT
CDR3aa: CASSKTGGTTEAFF
d_gene: TRBD1
abundance: .
j_gene: TRBJ1-1
v_gene: TRBV27

CDR3nt: TGTGCCAGTAGTGCCAGGCGGGAGGGAAATGAGCAGTTCTTC
CDR3aa: CASSARREGNEQFF
d_gene: TRBD2
abundance: few
j_gene: TRBJ2-1
v_gene: TRBV19

CDR3nt: TGTGCCAGTAGCCTCCGGGACAGGGCCTACGAGCAGTACTTC
CDR3aa: CASSLRDRAYEQYF
d_gene: TRBD1
abundance: .
j_gene: TRBJ2-7
v_gene: TRBV19

CDR3nt: TGTGCCAGCAGCAAATCAAGAAACTGGAACACTGAAGCTTTCTTT
CDR3aa: CASSKSRNWNTEAFF
d_gene: .
abundance: .
j_gene: TRBJ1-1
v_gene: TRBV21-1

CDR3nt: TGTGCCAGCAGCCCTCGGGACAGGAACACTGAAGCTTTCTTT
CDR3aa: CASSPRDRNTEAFF
d_gene: TRBD1
abundance: few
j_gene: TRBJ1-1
v_gene: TRBV11-1

CDR3nt: TGTGCCAGCCGGGCGGGTTTAAACTACGAGCAGTACTTC
CDR3aa: CASRAGLNYEQYF
d_gene: .
abundance: once
j_gene: TRBJ2-7
v_gene: TRBV28

CDR3nt: TGTTCCAGCAGCTTTCCAGGACAGAGTAATGAAAAACTGTTTTTT
CDR3aa: CSSSFPGQSNEKLFF
d_gene: .
abundance: .
j_gene: TRBJ1-4
v_gene: TRBV7-9

CDR3nt: TGTGCCAGCAGTTTATCCCTCTCTGGGGCCAACGTCCTGACTTTC
CDR3aa: CASSLSLSGANVLTF
d_gene: .
abundance: .
j_gene: TRBJ2-6
v_gene: TRBV27

CDR3nt: TGTGCCAGCAGCTTAGAGGGGCGGGGGACGGCCGAGCAGTACTTC
CDR3aa: CASSLEGRGTAEQYF
d_gene: TRBD2
abundance: .
j_gene: TRBJ2-7
v_gene: TRBV7-8

CDR3nt: TGTGCCAGCAGCCCACCCCAAATTAGCGGGAGCACAGATACGCAGTATTTT
CDR3aa: CASSPPQISGSTDTQYF
d_gene: TRBD2
abundance: once
j_gene: TRBJ2-3
v_gene: TRBV27

CDR3nt: TGTGCCCCTAGAGCGCCGAGAGACTCTGGAAACACCATATATTTT
CDR3aa: CAPRAPRDSGNTIYF
d_gene: .
abundance: .
j_gene: TRBJ1-3
v_gene: TRBV27

CDR3nt: TGTGCCAGCAGTTTAGGACAATACACAGATACGCAGTATTTT
CDR3aa: CASSLGQYTDTQYF
d_gene: .
abundance: once
j_gene: TRBJ2-3
v_gene: TRBV27